The next 19 T cell receptor beta chains were all read from a single sample in a study of cytomegalovirus exposure and HLA in healthy donors. The primer mix had 60 Vbeta and 13 Jbeta primers. Sequencing was performed with immunoSEQ multiplex PCR; in TCRdb, only in-frame clones are kept and a portion is missing. The sample comprises about 140,000 clones, roughly 71% of which are singletons, and roughly 6.6% rests with the top ten. Sequencing was performed on PBMCs. Source of these receptors: a man aged 30 to 39 in good health and CMV-seronegative.

V and J are TRBV7-9 and TRBJ1-2; 7 bases are a match to TRBD1. The V gene end was trimmed by 5 bases and the J gene end by 4 bases; junction bases not matched to a gene: 10. The germline gives CDR1 SEHNR, CDR2 FQNEAQ (reference sequence). The CDR3 has 15 amino acids. In DNA form, the CDR3 reads TGTGCCAGCAGCCACGGACAGGAGGCAGGCTATGGCTACACCTTC. The encoded protein is CASSHGQEAGYGYTF.

The chain carries TRBV5-1 and TRBJ2-2, with a weak D call TRBD1 (5 bases). Germline values: CDR1 SGHRS, CDR2 YFSETQ. The V and J ends lost 0 bases and 4 bases respectively, with 10 bases between them. CDR3 length equals 15 residues. This CDR3 reads CASSLETVITGELFF. In DNA, the CDR3 is TGCGCCAGCAGCTTGGAGACAGTGATCACCGGGGAGCTGTTTTTT. Full variable domain (remainder filled in from reference TRBV5-1 and TRBJ2-2): KAGVTQTPRYLIKTRGQQVTLSCSPISGHRSVSWYQQTPGQGLQFLFEYFSETQRNKGNFPGRFSGRQFSNSRSEMNVSTLELGDSALYLCASSLETVITGELFFGEGSRLTVL.

The chain uses TRBV11-2 and TRBJ2-7, with D perhaps matching TRBD1 (5 bases). V shed 2 bases and J shed 6 bases, with 11 bases lying between them. Germline-derived CDR1 and CDR2 are SGHAT and FQNNGV. The CDR3 has 13 residues. CDR3 sequence: CASSLNDRPEQYF. CDR3 DNA sequence: TGTGCCAGCAGCTTAAACGACAGACCCGAGCAGTACTTC.

This clone was detected only a few times. The chain combines TRBV5-1 with TRBJ1-1; perhaps TRBD1 as D (6 bases). CDR1 SGHRS and CDR2 YFSETQ come from the germline V gene. This CDR3 spans 14 amino acids. Trimming stripped 0 bases from V and 5 bases from J, with 11 bases between. The DNA for the CDR3 is TGCGCCAGCAGCTTGGAGGCAGGGGTTACTGAAGCTTTCTTT. As protein: CASSLEAGVTEAFF.

This clone has only one observation. The rearrangement joins TRBV10-3 to TRBJ1-6; D perhaps matches TRBD1 (6 bases). V lost 6 bases and J lost 7, with 13 bases in between. CDR1 and CDR2 (germline): ENHRY, SYGVKD. This CDR3 spans 14 amino acids. The CDR3 bases are TGTGCCATCAGGGGGACATTTAGCAATTCACCCCTCCACTTT. Protein product: CAIRGTFSNSPLHF.

The genes are TRBV11-2 and TRBJ1-1, with D uncertain. The germline V and J ends were trimmed by 3 bases and 4 bases, with 9 bases remaining between them. The germline CDR1 and CDR2 sequences are SGHAT and FQNNGV. This CDR3 region has 13 residues. CDR3 bases: TGTGCCAGCAGCTTCTTGGGGAGCACTGAAGCTTTCTTT. Translated: CASSFLGSTEAFF.

The J gene is TRBJ1-1, the V gene TRBV5-4; D is uncertain. Per germline, CDR1 SGHNT and CDR2 YYREEE (reference sequence). V was trimmed by 4 bases and J by 0 bases, leaving 16 bases between them. CDR3 length equals 16 residues. The CDR3 loop is CASSRSRVGVNTEAFF. The CDR3 DNA sequence: TGTGCCAGCAGCCGAAGTAGGGTGGGAGTGAACACTGAAGCTTTCTTT.

This clone was seen a few times. V usage is TRBV2 and J usage is TRBJ2-1; D gene ambiguous. Germline assignment: CDR1 SNHLY and CDR2 FYNNEI. This CDR3 region has 14 residues. The V gene lost 6 bases and the J gene lost 2 bases, with 11 bases spanning the gap. Here the CDR3 DNA reads TGTGCCAGCAGGCATCGGTTAACCTACAATGAGCAGTTCTTC. It translates to CASRHRLTYNEQFF.

The chain recombines TRBV15 with TRBJ1-6; tentative D call: TRBD1 (5 bases). This CDR3 comprises 13 residues. Trimming took off 2 bases at V and 7 bases at J, with 6 bases between the two ends. The germline gives CDR1 LNHNV, CDR2 YYDKDF (reference sequence). This CDR3 reads CATSRQGNSPLHF. The CDR3 DNA reads TGTGCCACCAGCAGACAGGGCAATTCACCCCTCCACTTT.

This sequence joins TRBV10-3 and TRBJ2-1, with TRBD1 as a possible D gene (6 bases). The CDR3 length is 11 residues. Trimming took 11 bases from V and 7 from J, leaving 12 bases between them. Looked up from germline, CDR1 is ENHRY and CDR2 is SYGVKD. This chain's CDR3 is CAGGEGNEQFF. The CDR3 coding sequence is TGTGCCGGGGGCGAGGGTAATGAGCAGTTCTTC.

The chain links TRBV11-2 to TRBJ1-6; tentative D call: TRBD1 (6 bases). Germline assignment: CDR1 SGHAT and CDR2 FQNNGV. The CDR3 is 15 amino acids. The V gene lost 0 bases and the J gene lost 9 bases, with 12 bases spanning the gap. As DNA, the CDR3 is TGTGCCAGCAGCTTAGACAGGGCCAGGGGTTCACCCCTCCACTTT. It specifies CASSLDRARGSPLHF.

J is TRBJ2-7 and V is TRBV30; 8 nucleotides align to TRBD2. Germline V gene data show CDR1 as GTSNPN and CDR2 as SVGIG (reference sequence). This CDR3 comprises 14 residues. The V segment lost 0 bases and the J segment 2 bases; nucleotides outside the gene matches: 3. CDR3 sequence: CAWSVSSGTYEQYF. The CDR3 DNA is TGTGCCTGGAGTGTTAGTAGCGGGACCTACGAGCAGTACTTC.

The V gene is TRBV7-9, the J gene TRBJ1-4, with TRBD1 matching over 8 bases. Germline trimming cut 4 bases from V and 8 bases from J; bases unmatched to any gene: 6. CDR3 length equals 14 residues. Germline V gene sequence: CDR1 SEHNR, CDR2 FQNEAQ (reference sequence). CDR3 in amino acids: CASSYGQGGEKLFF. CDR3 sequence (DNA): TGTGCCAGCAGCTATGGACAGGGCGGCGAAAAACTGTTTTTT. The whole variable domain, filled in from reference TRBV7-9 and TRBJ1-4, reads DTGVSQNPRHKITKRGQNVTFRCDPISEHNRLYWYRQTLGQGPEFLTYFQNEAQLEKSRLLSDRFSAERPKGSFSTLEIQRTEQGDSAMYLCASSYGQGGEKLFFGSGTQLSVL.

This chain uses TRBV5-1 with TRBJ2-5; no clear D. V lost 2 bases to trimming and J lost 3 bases, with 8 bases between them. Germline-derived CDR1 and CDR2 are SGHRS and YFSETQ. This CDR3 has 13 residues. The CDR3 spells CASSFPNEETQYF. For the CDR3, the DNA is TGCGCCAGCAGCTTTCCTAACGAAGAGACCCAGTACTTC.

The chain links TRBV16 to TRBJ1-5, with a possible D match to TRBD1 (5 bases). With 4 bases removed from V and 7 bases from J, the gap between germline ends came to 11 bases. Germline V gene lookup returns CDR1 KGHSY and CDR2 FQNENV. The CDR3 covers 13 residues. CDR3 DNA: TGTGCCAGCAGCCTCACCCAGGGACAGCCCCAGCATTTT. Translation: CASSLTQGQPQHF.

The chain employs TRBV19 and TRBJ1-1; weak D call: TRBD1 (6 bases). The CDR3 has 15 amino acids. Germline lookup yields CDR1 LNHDA and CDR2 SQIVND (reference sequence). Trimming left V 5 bases short and J 1 base short, with 14 bases between. The CDR3 sequence is CASSAPGHQNTEAFF. The CDR3 region has the DNA TGTGCCAGTAGTGCGCCGGGACATCAGAACACTGAAGCTTTCTTT.

This clone was seen a handful of times. The rearrangement joins TRBV30 to TRBJ1-1, with D possibly matching TRBD1 (5 bases). The CDR3 is 13 residues long. Germline V CDR1 and CDR2: GTSNPN, SVGIG (reference sequence). The ends were cut back, 1 base at V and 9 bases at J, with 15 bases in the middle. The CDR3 DNA follows: TGTGCCTGGAGTGGACAGACCCTAAAAAAAGCTTTCTTT. Its translation is CAWSGQTLKKAFF. The full variable domain, completed using reference TRBV30 and TRBJ1-1, is SQTIHQWPATLVQPVGSPLSLECTVEGTSNPNLYWYRQAAGRGLQLLFYSVGIGQISSEVPQNLSASRPQDRQFILSSKKLLLSDSGFYLCAWSGQTLKKAFFGQGTRLTVV.

The chain joins TRBV7-9 to TRBJ1-6; a possible D gene is TRBD1 (5 bases). From germline, CDR1 is SEHNR and CDR2 FQNEAQ (reference sequence). The V and J ends lost 5 bases and 7 bases respectively, with 12 bases between them. The CDR3 is made up of 14 amino acids. The chain's CDR3 is CASSLTGVNSPLHF. The CDR3 DNA sequence: TGTGCCAGCAGCCTCACAGGTGTGAATTCACCCCTCCACTTT.

The rearrangement links TRBV5-4 to TRBJ1-1; D call uncertain. The germline V and J ends were trimmed by 0 bases and 1 base, with 4 bases remaining between them. This CDR3 has 13 residues. Germline V gene data show CDR1 as SGHNT and CDR2 as YYREEE (reference sequence). The CDR3 region has the DNA TGTGCCAGCAGCTTGGGCGGGAACACTGAAGCTTTCTTT. This gives the protein CASSLGGNTEAFF.